These 20 T cell receptor beta chains were all obtained from the same sample, sequenced in a study of blood T cell repertoires in COVID-19. The assay was immunoSEQ multiplex PCR, and TCRdb's table has in-frame clones only and misses some. Of some 180,000 clones in the sample, around 85% were seen once. Sequencing input: peripheral blood. The receptors come from a woman aged 60-70 years with acute or convalescent COVID-19.

The CDR3 is CASSIYREFEQFF. The CDR3 DNA is TGTGCCAGTAGTATATACAGGGAATTCGAGCAGTTCTTC. The chain joins TRBV19 to TRBJ2-1; possibly TRBD1 for D (6 bases). The CDR3 is 13 residues long. CDR1 is LNHDA and CDR2 is SQIVND in the germline V gene (reference sequence). Trimming removed 2 bases from V and 10 bases from J, with 12 bases in between.

This clone was observed a few times. The chain couples TRBV19 to TRBJ1-2; 10 bases line up with TRBD1. This CDR3 region has 15 residues. The germline gives CDR1 LNHDA, CDR2 SQIVND (reference sequence). The V and J ends lost 6 bases and 6 bases, in that order; junction bases with no gene match: 10. The DNA of the CDR3 is TGTGCCAGTAGCCCCGACAGGGGGCTGGGGAATGGCTACACCTTC. It yields the protein CASSPDRGLGNGYTF.

The chain uses TRBV5-1 and TRBJ2-6; D unresolved. Deletions cut 7 bases from V and 2 bases from J, with 10 bases between. The CDR3 contains 14 residues. Germline assignment: CDR1 SGHRS and CDR2 YFSETQ. In DNA form, the CDR3 reads TGCGCCAGCTGCAAAACAGCTGGGGCCAACGTCCTGACTTTC. Translation: CASCKTAGANVLTF.

V gene TRBV29-1 combines with J gene TRBJ2-3; the D is unclear. V was pared by 3 bases and J by 6 bases, with 7 bases between. The germline gives CDR1 SQVTM, CDR2 ANQGSEA. CDR3 length: 11 amino acids. CDR3 region: CSVDPRDTQYF. The CDR3 DNA follows: TGCAGCGTTGACCCCCGGGATACGCAGTATTTT.

This clone was seen ten or more times. The chain links TRBV2 to TRBJ2-1, with D perhaps matching TRBD2 (6 bases). CDR3 length: 14 residues. V gave up 7 bases and J gave up 0 bases, with 10 bases separating them. Germline V gene sequence: CDR1 SNHLY, CDR2 FYNNEI. The CDR3 loop is CASTRDSSYNEQFF. CDR3 nucleotides: TGTGCCAGCACTAGGGACTCCTCCTACAATGAGCAGTTCTTC.

V usage is TRBV19 and J usage is TRBJ1-5; 8 nucleotides line up with TRBD1. The V segment lost 5 bases and the J segment 4 bases; nucleotides outside the gene matches: 4. This CDR3 spans 14 amino acids. Germline CDR1 and CDR2: LNHDA and SQIVND (reference sequence). CDR3 in amino acids: CASSGTGKNQPQHF. The CDR3 nucleotides are TGTGCCAGTAGTGGGACAGGAAAAAATCAGCCCCAGCATTTT.

J is TRBJ1-2 and V is TRBV3-1 (or the pseudogene TRBV3-2); 10 positions match TRBD1. With 1 base clipped from V and 8 bases from J, the junction kept 4 bases outside the gene matches. This CDR3 has 14 amino acids. Germline V gives CDR1 LGHDT, CDR2 YNNKEL (reference sequence). The CDR3: CASSQGQGARGYTF. DNA for the CDR3: TGTGCCAGCAGCCAAGGACAGGGGGCGCGGGGCTACACCTTC.

V usage is TRBV11-2 and J usage is TRBJ2-1, with D tentatively TRBD2 (8 bases). The V gene lost 0 bases and the J gene lost 8 bases, with 14 bases spanning the gap. The CDR3 runs to 15 residues. Germline loops: CDR1 SGHAT, CDR2 FQNNGV. The CDR3 protein is CASSLDTSGQDEQFF. DNA of the CDR3: TGTGCCAGCAGCTTAGATACTAGCGGACAGGATGAGCAGTTCTTC. The full variable domain, completed using reference TRBV11-2 and TRBJ2-1, is EAGVAQSPRYKIIEKRQSVAFWCNPISGHATLYWYQQILGQGPKLLIQFQNNGVVDDSQLPKDRFSAERLKGVDSTLKIQPAKLEDSAVYLCASSLDTSGQDEQFFGPGTRLTVL.

In its sample, this clone was seen a few times. The V and J genes are TRBV11-3 and TRBJ1-2; 8 positions agree with TRBD1. The ends lost 3 bases at V and 1 base at J; junction bases unmatched: 4. The CDR3 runs 15 residues. The germline V gene encodes CDR1 SGHNT and CDR2 YENEEA. This CDR3 is CASSFGTGGNYGYTF. CDR3 nucleotides: TGTGCCAGCAGCTTTGGCACAGGGGGTAACTATGGCTACACCTTC.

The chain uses TRBV4-1 and TRBJ1-4, with 9 bases fitting TRBD1. This CDR3 spans 14 amino acids. Trimming cost V 5 bases and J 5 bases; bases outside gene matches: 3. Germline lookup yields CDR1 MGHRA and CDR2 YSYEKL. CDR3 sequence: CASSWTGVNEKLFF. Written as DNA, the CDR3 is TGCGCCAGCAGCTGGACAGGGGTAAATGAAAAACTGTTTTTT.

This chain links TRBV9 with TRBJ1-1, with TRBD1 identical over 8 bases. The V segment lost 3 bases and the J segment 1 base; nucleotides outside the gene matches: 5. Looked up from germline, CDR1 is SGDLS and CDR2 is YYNGEE. The CDR3 length is 15 residues. The CDR3 loop is CASSAAGGTNTEAFF. CDR3 nucleotide sequence: TGTGCCAGCAGCGCGGCAGGGGGCACGAACACTGAAGCTTTCTTT.

This clone was recorded once. The CDR3 DNA reads TGCGCCAGCAGCTTGGACGGCCAGCGGGTGAGCCGGGAGCAGTACTTC. Translation gives CASSLDGQRVSREQYF. The J gene is TRBJ2-7, the V gene TRBV5-1, with D perhaps matching TRBD2 (6 bases). Trimming cost V 0 bases and J 7 bases, with 20 bases left between them. The germline V gene has CDR1 SGHRS and CDR2 YFSETQ. CDR3 length equals 16 residues.

The chain couples TRBV6-5 to TRBJ2-7; 9 nucleotides line up with TRBD2. J lost 5 bases, V lost 2 bases, and 4 bases had no gene match. Germline CDR1 MNHEY, CDR2 SVGAGI. This CDR3 region has 14 residues. The CDR3 region is CASSYSGRRHEQYF. The CDR3 DNA sequence: TGTGCCAGCAGTTACAGCGGGAGGAGGCACGAGCAGTACTTC.

The rearrangement joins TRBV5-4 to TRBJ2-7, with a weak D call TRBD2 (6 bases). V was cut by 1 base and J by 6 bases, with 14 bases left in between. The CDR3 extends over 14 amino acids. Germline lookup yields CDR1 SGHNT and CDR2 YYREEE (reference sequence). CDR3 in amino acids: CASSLRRLVTEQYV. In DNA form, the CDR3 reads TGTGCCAGCAGCTTGAGAAGACTAGTCACCGAGCAGTACGTC.

The chain recombines TRBV5-4 with TRBJ1-1; possibly TRBD1 for D (5 bases). Trimming took 3 bases from V and 1 from J, leaving 10 bases between them. Per germline, CDR1 SGHNT and CDR2 YYREEE (reference sequence). This CDR3 is 14 amino acids long. The CDR3 is CASSSRQTNTEAFF. In nucleotides, the CDR3 is TGTGCCAGCAGCTCGAGACAGACGAACACTGAAGCTTTCTTT.

The chain carries TRBV9 and TRBJ2-7, with TRBD2 as a possible D gene (6 bases). This CDR3 comprises 16 residues. V lost 0 bases and J 3 bases, leaving 16 bases between the germline ends. Germline lookup yields CDR1 SGDLS and CDR2 YYNGEE. CDR3 coding DNA: TGTGCCAGCAGCGTAGTAGTGGGGGGACTCCGCTACGAGCAGTACTTC. This gives the protein CASSVVVGGLRYEQYF.

The rearrangement joins TRBV28 to TRBJ1-6, with 7 bases fitting TRBD1. The CDR3 runs 16 residues. J gave up 5 bases and V 5 bases, and 9 bases lay outside the gene matches. CDR1 and CDR2 (germline): MDHEN, SYDVKM. CDR3 sequence: CASSPLGGQNNSPLHF. CDR3 coding DNA: TGTGCCAGCAGTCCTCTAGGGGGACAGAATAATTCACCCCTCCACTTT.

The chain uses TRBV5-1 and TRBJ1-2, with TRBD1 matching over 9 bases. The CDR3 has 14 amino acids. Germline V CDR1 and CDR2: SGHRS, YFSETQ. Germline trimming cut 0 bases from V and 6 bases from J; bases unmatched to any gene: 3. The CDR3 loop is CASSLAQGADGYTF. DNA of the CDR3: TGCGCCAGCAGCTTGGCACAGGGGGCAGATGGCTACACCTTC.

The chain employs TRBV18 and TRBJ1-1; the match to TRBD1 covers 7 bases. The CDR3 sequence is 14 residues long. The trim removed 2 bases at V and 3 bases at J, leaving 3 bases unmatched. CDR1 KGHSH and CDR2 LQKENI come from the germline V gene. The CDR3 bases are TGTGCCAGCTCACCAAAGGGGGCAGACACTGAAGCTTTCTTT. This sequence encodes CASSPKGADTEAFF.

V and J are TRBV24-1 and TRBJ2-3; tentative D call: TRBD2 (5 bases). The CDR3 length is 13 residues. Between the trimmed V and J ends, which lost 9 bases and 7 bases, there was a span of 16 bases. Germline V lookup: CDR1 KGHDR, CDR2 SFDVKD. The CDR3 is CATGGPGEHTQYF. The CDR3 DNA reads TGTGCCACCGGAGGACCTGGGGAGCATACGCAGTATTTT.